This T cell receptor beta chain was sequenced during a study of identical twins. Points from the study as a whole: Models, which agreed with sharing between unrelated individuals, nonetheless underestimated the out-of-frame TCR alpha sharing seen in monozygotic twins. Researchers caution that invariant MAIT and iNKT cells could partly confound zero-insertion analyses. Memory repertoires showed no such pattern, whereas abundant cord blood beta clonotypes carried fewer insertions.

V dropped 6 bases and J dropped 2; count of bases not matched to a gene: 5. Germline CDR1 reads SGHTA; CDR2 reads FQGNSA. The CDR3 totals 14 residues. This clonotype was seen at least ten times. Its antigen is unknown. It was template switching that added a universal primer site, and there were unique molecular identifiers on the cDNA. TCRdb re-derived calls from the 5' RACE reads in MiXCR, one entry per CDR3 protein. The sample carries roughly 690,000 distinct CDR3 sequences, around 20% recorded once. The sample also formed part of further work on T cells expressing NK-cell markers.

The receptor comes from a woman aged 18-29 years in good health. Sequencing used PBMCs. The genes are TRBV7-2 and TRBJ2-3; 7 nucleotides agree with TRBD1. The CDR3 DNA follows: TGTGCCAGCAGTACGACAGGGCACACAGATACGCAGTATTTT. Translation: CASSTTGHTDTQYF.